These 26 T cell receptor beta chains were all obtained from the same sample, sequenced in a study of CD4 T cells in relation to SARS-CoV-2 and coronaviruses. Before the COVID-19 pandemic, during about 2011-2019, CD4+ T cells were taken from unexposed donors. The cells were cultured for around ten days before CD4+ T cells were isolated. Some clones are missing from TCRdb's copy, which holds only in-frame ones; the method was immunoSEQ multiplex PCR. The sample holds tens of thousands of clones, over 60% seen once. These receptors' antigens are unknown. The sample taken for sequencing was CD4+ T cells from PBMCs, cultured in vitro. The source of these receptors is a human donor in good health.

The chain employs TRBV9 and TRBJ1-1; possibly TRBD1 for D (5 bases). Germline CDR1 is SGDLS and CDR2 is YYNGEE. V lost 0 bases and J lost 7, with 16 bases in between. The CDR3 has 15 residues. The CDR3 region has the DNA TGTGCCAGCAGCGTAGTATCCGGAGTGCAGGGTGAAGCTTTCTTT. Its translation: CASSVVSGVQGEAFF.

V and J are TRBV10-3 and TRBJ1-1; D unclear. Germline assignment: CDR1 ENHRY and CDR2 SYGVKD. Trimming removed 0 bases from V and 0 bases from J, with 8 bases in between. The CDR3 runs 15 residues. CDR3 sequence reads: CAISESLRLNTEAFF. CDR3 DNA: TGTGCCATCAGTGAGTCCCTCAGGTTGAACACTGAAGCTTTCTTT.

V usage is TRBV14 and J usage is TRBJ2-5; 9 bases agree with TRBD1. J gave up 3 bases and V 0 bases, and 11 bases lay outside the gene matches. The germline CDR1 and CDR2 sequences are SGHDN and FVKESK. This CDR3 contains 18 residues. The CDR3 DNA sequence: TGTGCCAGCAGCCAAGATTACACAGGGGGCCTGACGGAAGAGACCCAGTACTTC. Amino acid sequence: CASSQDYTGGLTEETQYF. The full variable domain, rest sourced from reference TRBV14 and TRBJ2-5, is EAGVTQFPSHSVIEKGQTVTLRCDPISGHDNLYWYRRVMGKEIKFLLHFVKESKQDESGMPNNRFLAERTGGTYSTLKVQPAELEDSGVYFCASSQDYTGGLTEETQYFGPGTRLLVL.

V is TRBV24-1 and J is TRBJ2-1; 8 bases are a match to TRBD1. The CDR3 runs 17 residues. With V trimmed by 4 bases and J by 1 base, 8 bases remained unmatched. CDR1 is KGHDR and CDR2 is SFDVKD in the germline V gene. The CDR3 DNA reads as TGTGCCACCAGTGACCCGGGACAGGATCAATCCTACAATGAGCAGTTCTTC. Protein: CATSDPGQDQSYNEQFF.

This clone has more than one count but fewer than ten. The chain combines TRBV19 with TRBJ1-3; D is uncertain. Germline V gene sequence: CDR1 LNHDA, CDR2 SQIVND (reference sequence). V shed 4 bases and J shed 0 bases, with 10 bases lying between them. CDR3 length equals 15 residues. The chain's CDR3 is CASSTDHISGNTIYF. The CDR3 DNA reads as TGTGCCAGTAGTACCGACCATATCTCTGGAAACACCATATATTTT.

The chain uses TRBV5-4 and TRBJ2-7, with no clear D. V lost 4 bases to trimming and J lost 2 bases, with 10 bases between them. This CDR3 has 13 residues. Germline V lookup: CDR1 SGHNT, CDR2 YYREEE (reference sequence). CDR3: CASSENVAYEQYF. The CDR3 DNA is TGTGCCAGCAGCGAGAATGTAGCCTACGAGCAGTACTTC.

The rearrangement links TRBV5-1 to TRBJ2-7; possible D gene TRBD2, 6 bases. Deletions cut 5 bases from V and 0 bases from J, with 15 bases between. Germline assignment: CDR1 SGHRS and CDR2 YFSETQ. This CDR3 contains 15 residues. CDR3 nucleotides: TGCGCCAGCAGGCAGGCTAGCGCGAGCTCCTACGAGCAGTACTTC. This codes for CASRQASASSYEQYF.

This chain connects TRBV4-2 to TRBJ2-2; 11 bases fit TRBD1. Unmatched junction bases numbered 0, after V lost 3 bases and J lost 3 bases. Germline V lookup: CDR1 LGHNA, CDR2 YNFKEQ. CDR3 length: 15 amino acids. The CDR3: CASSQGQGDTGELFF. For the CDR3, the DNA is TGTGCCAGCAGCCAGGGACAGGGGGACACCGGGGAGCTGTTTTTT.

The chain is built from TRBV6-6 and TRBJ1-3, with no clear D. There are 14 residues in the CDR3. Per the germline V gene, CDR1 is MNHNY and CDR2 is SVGAGI (reference sequence). Trimming took 6 bases from V and 1 from J, leaving 10 bases between them. The CDR3 is CASSQELSGNTIYF. The CDR3 nucleotides read TGTGCCAGCAGCCAGGAGTTGTCTGGAAACACCATATATTTT.

The chain is built from TRBV5-6 and TRBJ2-6; either TRBD1 or TRBD2 may fit D (5 bases each). The CDR3 contains 15 residues. Germline loops: CDR1 SGHDT, CDR2 YYEEEE. The V and J ends lost 1 base and 2 bases respectively, with 7 bases between them. CDR3 region: CASSLPGPGANVLTF. CDR3 DNA sequence: TGTGCCAGCAGCTTGCCGGGGCCTGGGGCCAACGTCCTGACTTTC.

The J gene is TRBJ1-5, the V gene TRBV15; the D is unclear. The CDR3 extends over 16 amino acids. V lost 0 bases and J 2 bases, leaving 11 bases between the germline ends. Germline values: CDR1 LNHNV, CDR2 YYDKDF (reference sequence). The CDR3 coding sequence is TGTGCCACCAGCAGAGATCCCAGAGTGGGCAATCAGCCCCAGCATTTT. It encodes CATSRDPRVGNQPQHF.

The chain combines TRBV4-2 with TRBJ1-4; D perhaps matches TRBD1 (6 bases). Germline CDR1 is LGHNA and CDR2 is YNFKEQ. The CDR3 is 15 residues long. Trimming stripped 4 bases from V and 5 bases from J, with 14 bases between. The CDR3 reads CASSPQTGLNEKLFF. In DNA form, the CDR3 reads TGTGCCAGCAGCCCTCAGACAGGCCTCAATGAAAAACTGTTTTTT.

V usage is TRBV5-1 and J usage is TRBJ1-1; no clear D. CDR1 is SGHRS and CDR2 is YFSETQ in the germline V gene. This CDR3 spans 14 amino acids. V was clipped by 2 bases and J by 1 base, with 9 bases between them. CDR3 sequence: CASSFESGNTEAFF. Here the CDR3 DNA reads TGCGCCAGCAGCTTTGAATCTGGGAACACTGAAGCTTTCTTT.

This chain connects TRBV19 to TRBJ2-7, with D unresolved. The germline V gene encodes CDR1 LNHDA and CDR2 SQIVND (reference sequence). The length of the CDR3 is 14 residues. The germline V and J ends were trimmed by 4 bases and 3 bases, with 13 bases remaining between them. The CDR3 DNA reads TGTGCCAGTAGTAGCTCAGCTCTCATCTACGAGCAGTACTTC. Translation gives CASSSSALIYEQYF.

The J gene is TRBJ2-7, the V gene TRBV9, with 9 bases fitting TRBD2. Looked up from germline, CDR1 is SGDLS and CDR2 is YYNGEE. The CDR3 contains 13 residues. Losses at the gene ends were 6 bases for V and 4 bases for J; bases not matched to a gene: 5. The CDR3 DNA sequence: TGTGCCAGCAATAGCGGGAGTGCGTACGAGCAGTACTTC. Amino acid sequence: CASNSGSAYEQYF.

There are a few counts of this clone. The genes are TRBV7-7 and TRBJ1-1, with D possibly matching TRBD1 (5 bases). CDR1 and CDR2 from the germline V gene are SSHAT and FNYEAQ (reference sequence). This CDR3 contains 14 residues. Trimming pared 8 bases from V and 3 bases from J, leaving 16 bases between. The CDR3 spells CASEEGAEHTEAFF. CDR3 nucleotides: TGTGCCAGCGAAGAAGGGGCTGAGCACACTGAAGCTTTCTTT.

This clone appeared a single time. This chain's CDR3 is CASTVGAWEKLFF. In DNA, the CDR3 is TGTGCCAGCACCGTCGGAGCTTGGGAAAAACTGTTTTTT. V gene TRBV6-5 combines with J gene TRBJ1-4; D is unclear. Germline V lookup: CDR1 MNHEY, CDR2 SVGAGI. V was cut by 7 bases and J by 8 bases, with 14 bases left in between. CDR3 length equals 13 residues.

The rearrangement uses TRBV4-1 and TRBJ2-3; TRBD2 is a possible D gene (6 bases). Germline lookup yields CDR1 MGHRA and CDR2 YSYEKL. The length of the CDR3 is 15 residues. V was cut by 7 bases and J by 4 bases, with 18 bases left in between. CDR3 residues: CASNSGWKAADTQYF. The CDR3 nucleotides read TGCGCCAGCAACAGCGGGTGGAAGGCGGCAGATACGCAGTATTTT.

The CDR3 spells CASTLAEGKEQYF. CDR3 in DNA: TGTGCCAGCACCTTAGCGGAGGGGAAGGAGCAGTACTTC. The chain recombines TRBV28 with TRBJ2-7; D is possibly TRBD2 (6 bases). This CDR3 spans 13 amino acids. Trimming stripped 7 bases from V and 7 bases from J, with 17 bases between. The germline V gene has CDR1 MDHEN and CDR2 SYDVKM. The full variable domain, with the rest looked up from reference TRBV28 and TRBJ2-7, is DVKVTQSSRYLVKRTGEKVFLECVQDMDHENMFWYRQDPGLGLRLIYFSYDVKMKEKGDIPEGYSVSREKKERFSLILESASTNQTSMYLCASTLAEGKEQYFGPGTRLTVT.

V is TRBV9 and J is TRBJ2-5, with 7 positions matching TRBD1. The CDR3 has 15 amino acids. V lost 4 bases to trimming and J lost 7 bases; unmatched junction nucleotides: 13. CDR1 is SGDLS and CDR2 is YYNGEE in the germline V gene. The CDR3 DNA sequence: TGTGCCAGCAGCCTGACTCTCGACAGGGAAGGGACCCAGTACTTC. This sequence encodes CASSLTLDREGTQYF.

Written as DNA, the CDR3 is TGTGCCAGCAGTTTATTGGCTGGAAACACCATATATTTT. Its protein is CASSLLAGNTIYF. V gene TRBV27 combines with J gene TRBJ1-3; no firm D call. The CDR3 has 13 residues. CDR1 is MNHEY and CDR2 is SMNVEV in the germline V gene (reference sequence). V gave up 1 base and J gave up 2 bases, with 3 bases separating them.

The gene calls are TRBV5-6 and TRBJ1-1; D remains ambiguous. This CDR3 is 15 amino acids long. Trimming left V 0 bases short and J 0 bases short, with 9 bases between. From germline, CDR1 is SGHDT and CDR2 YYEEEE. CDR3 sequence reads: CASSLARLMNTEAFF. CDR3 bases: TGTGCCAGCAGCTTGGCGCGGTTAATGAACACTGAAGCTTTCTTT.

This rearrangement joins TRBV25-1 to TRBJ2-1, with TRBD2 matching 13 bases. The germline V gene encodes CDR1 MGHDK and CDR2 SYGVNS. The length of the CDR3 is 17 residues. After removal of 5 bases from V and 6 bases from J, the junction contained 10 bases not matched to a gene. This CDR3 reads CASSLTRGLAGSNEQFF. The CDR3 region has the DNA TGTGCCAGCAGTCTGACCCGGGGACTAGCGGGGTCCAATGAGCAGTTCTTC.

This chain connects TRBV4-2 to TRBJ2-1; D is uncertain. CDR1 and CDR2 (germline): LGHNA, YNFKEQ. This CDR3 is built from 17 residues. Trimming pared 4 bases from V and 1 base from J, leaving 17 bases between. The CDR3 DNA sequence: TGTGCCAGCAGCCGCCAAATGGACCCTCAGTCCTACAATGAGCAGTTCTTC. The encoded protein is CASSRQMDPQSYNEQFF.

V gene TRBV3-1 (or the pseudogene TRBV3-2) combines with J gene TRBJ2-3, with a weak D call TRBD2 (5 bases). Trimming left V 2 bases short and J 2 bases short, with 14 bases between. Germline V lookup: CDR1 LGHDT, CDR2 YNNKEL (reference sequence). CDR3 size: 16 residues. As DNA, the CDR3 is TGTGCCAGCAGCCAATTCCTAGCAGGCAACACAGATACGCAGTATTTT. It translates to CASSQFLAGNTDTQYF.

This chain links TRBV24-1 with TRBJ2-5; TRBD2 matches at 9 bases. CDR1 is KGHDR and CDR2 is SFDVKD in the germline V gene. Trimming removed 3 bases from V and 4 bases from J; junction bases left unmatched: 11. The CDR3 has 17 residues. In DNA form, the CDR3 reads TGTGCCACCAGTGATCCGTCGGCGGGAGGGAGTGGAGAGACCCAGTACTTC. It encodes CATSDPSAGGSGETQYF.